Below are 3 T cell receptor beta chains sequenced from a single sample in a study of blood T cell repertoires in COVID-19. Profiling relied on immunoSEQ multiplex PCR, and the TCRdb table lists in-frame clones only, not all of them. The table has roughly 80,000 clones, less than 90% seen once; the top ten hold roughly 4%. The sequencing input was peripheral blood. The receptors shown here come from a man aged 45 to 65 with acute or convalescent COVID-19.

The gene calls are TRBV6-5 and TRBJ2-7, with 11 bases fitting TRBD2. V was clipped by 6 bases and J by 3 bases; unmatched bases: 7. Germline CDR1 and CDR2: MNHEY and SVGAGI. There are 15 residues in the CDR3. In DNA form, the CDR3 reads TGTGCCAGCAGCTTCACTAGCGGGAGATACTACGAGCAGTACTTC. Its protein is CASSFTSGRYYEQYF.

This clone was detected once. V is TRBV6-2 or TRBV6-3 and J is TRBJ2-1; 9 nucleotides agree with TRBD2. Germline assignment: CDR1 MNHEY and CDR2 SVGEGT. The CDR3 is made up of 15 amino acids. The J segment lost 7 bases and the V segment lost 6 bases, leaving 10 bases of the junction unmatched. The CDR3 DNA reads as TGTGCCAGCAGCAATAGCGGGGGAGCCCAGAATGAGCAGTTCTTC. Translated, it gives CASSNSGGAQNEQFF.

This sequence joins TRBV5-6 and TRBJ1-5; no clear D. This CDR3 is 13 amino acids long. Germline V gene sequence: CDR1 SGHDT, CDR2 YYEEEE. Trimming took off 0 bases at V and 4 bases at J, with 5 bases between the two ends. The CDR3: CASSLAGNQPQHF. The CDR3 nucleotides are TGTGCCAGCAGCTTGGCGGGTAATCAGCCCCAGCATTTT.